This T cell receptor beta chain was profiled in a study of CD8+ T cells in alopecia areata (dated by TCRdb to the late 2010s). Regarding the study in general: The treated patients, all with moderate-to-severe alopecia areata, were enrolled in an open-label pilot trial of oral tofacitinib given at 5 to 10 mg twice daily. The RNA source kit depended on sample type: the PAXgene miRNA kit for fixed scalp, the miRNeasy kit for PBMCs, and the RNeasy kit for mouse skin. Biopsies were taken from tofacitinib-treated patients at baseline and at 4 and 24 weeks of treatment, and a later scalp biopsy was taken in several of the tofacitinib-treated patients. Human TCRbeta sequencing covered scalp tissue and sorted CD4+ and CD8+ peripheral blood T cells from patchy and totalis/universalis alopecia areata patients and healthy controls. Scalp clonality was compared across normal scalp (n=4), patchy alopecia areata scalp (n=8), and alopecia totalis/universalis scalp (n=8). immunoSEQ multiplex PCR using 35 Vbeta forward primers and 13 Jbeta reverse primers was used to amplify TCRbeta CDR3 regions. To study T cell clonal expansion in alopecia areata, the researchers applied high-throughput TCRbeta sequencing to both the C3H/HeJ mouse model and human patients. Patients stayed on tofacitinib for 6 to 18 months and then had 6 months of follow-up off drug so that delayed response and recurrence could be assessed. Study-level results and caveats: Scalp TCR repertoire analysis is complicated because resident alphabeta T cells in normal human skin are also sequenced, whereas mouse skin is dominated by gammadelta T cells. Compared with normal scalp, lesional scalp had higher clonality and more expanded CD8+ clones, particularly in alopecia totalis/universalis, a pattern that suggests antigenic drive. Shared TCR sequences between patients were less evident than in mice, which may be partly attributable to HLA diversity in the patient population.

Receptors were amplified or captured by the immunoSEQ multiplex PCR assay. RNA was extracted from all samples and reverse transcribed into cDNA, which served as template for TCR sequencing. First-strand cDNA was synthesized with SuperScript III using a 2:1 mix of oligo-dT and random hexamers. A synthetic immune receptor repertoire was used to assess amplification bias, and residual bias was removed computationally. Regarding the original processing steps: After raw reads were preprocessed to remove errors, the CDR3 was defined following IMGT conventions as running from the conserved cysteine to phenylalanine. To get clonality, Shannon entropy was normalized by log2 of the number of productive unique TCRs and the result was subtracted from 1. Whether each scalp clone was CD4 or CD8 was inferred by checking scalp TCRbeta sequences against the CD4 and CD8 repertoires from sorted blood. This is the immuneACCESS table as TCRdb keeps it, with only in-frame sequences that have V and J called. A part of the clones is gone; compared with another copy, unresolved V genes explain less than half, and the rest is unexplained. V and J calls and clone size are as listed in that table; D and trimming were resolved from the DNA. The sample table shows roughly 150,000 clones, and about 60% are seen once. The ten largest account for approximately 6.5% of the sample.

The sample's time point label, decoded: baseline before oral tofacitinib. Lesional scalp punch biopsies and peripheral blood were obtained from alopecia areata patients. PBMCs were isolated by density centrifugation and stained for CD3, CD4 and CD8, and CD4+ and CD8+ T cells were sorted on a FACSAria. Details on this clone: No antigen is known for it. Per-base qualities were not stored, and no clone one base away is much larger.

Sequencing used CD4+ T cells sorted from blood, obtained at week 0. The sequence came from a human donor with alopecia areata.

The CDR3 is CACKADNSPLHF. The sequenced DNA: TGTGCCTGCAAGGCGGATAATTCACCCCTCCACTTT. This chain joins TRBV7-9 to TRBJ1-6, with no confidently assigned D gene. Between the V and J ends, shortened by 11 bases and 5 bases respectively, the junction contains 10 bases. Per the germline V gene (reference sequence), SEHNR is the CDR1 and FQNEAQ is the CDR2. Taken from cysteine to phenylalanine, the CDR3 has 12 residues. Just CDR3 DNA is preserved here, 36 bases in frame from base 1. Full variable domain (CDR3 extended with the reference TRBV7-9 and TRBJ1-6 proteins): DTGVSQNPRHKITKRGQNVTFRCDPISEHNRLYWYRQTLGQGPEFLTYFQNEAQLEKSRLLSDRFSAERPKGSFSTLEIQRTEQGDSAMYLCACKADNSPLHFGNGTRLTVT.